This TCR beta chain comes out of a study of T cell responses to AZD1222 COVID-19 vaccine (dated by TCRdb to 2020 to 2023). Looking at the study overall: AZD1222 recipients whose second dose came at about 4 weeks and those whose second dose came at about 12 weeks were combined into one group, since spike-specific TCR depth and breadth did not differ between the two schedules. TCR sequencing was performed for fewer than 250 trial participants, of whom about 200 were given two doses of AZD1222 and around 25 were given two doses of MenACWY control vaccine. Enrollment into the trials was organized by age into subgroups of 18-55, 56-69 and 70-plus years, and those subgroups contained roughly 150, 30 and 60 TCR-sequenced participants, respectively.

In light of the paper, this sample's time point label describes: baseline before first vaccination. Vaccinee samples were obtained from the UK trials COV001 and COV002, which included a single-blind randomized controlled phase 2/3 trial of AZD1222 (ChAdOx1 nCoV-19) in healthy adults. For TCRbeta chain sequencing, PBMC samples were collected from trial participants at day 0 and at day 28 after the second dose. The germline V gene encodes CDR1 SEHNR and CDR2 FQNEAQ (reference sequence). From the cysteine up to the phenylalanine, the CDR3 has a length of 14 residues. The DNA shown is the 42-base CDR3, in frame from base 1. V and J are trimmed by 4 bases and 6 bases, and the gene matches miss 6 bases of the junction. The CDR3 regions of human TCRbeta chains were analyzed by immunosequencing. Turning to the authors' computational methods: Repertoire TCRs were matched against a reference library of SARS-CoV-2-specific TCRs generated with the MIRA antigen-specificity platform. Breadth was defined as the fraction of unique TCRs that were SARS-CoV-2-associated. Depth was defined as the fraction of total T cells that were SARS-CoV-2-associated. Using the MIRA data, every spike-specific TCR was mapped to the spike region that the TCR reacted to and assigned to either a CD4 or a CD8 class. Log10-transformed breadth and depth values were compared by one-way ANOVA with Sidak's multiple comparisons tests. This immuneACCESS table, as held by TCRdb, lists in-frame sequences with V and J called but not all clones. Of the missing ones, under half trace to an unresolved V gene in checked studies; the others have no known cause. The DNA gave D and trimming, while V, J and clone size come from that table. This sample is represented by some 110,000 clones; roughly 93% of them were singletons. 5% of the sample lies in the top ten.

As for this clone: Its antigen specificity is not known. No base qualities exist here, and no much larger clone lies one base off it.

Results and caveats for the whole study, not just this receptor: A significant rise in spike-specific TCR breadth and depth was observed after two AZD1222 doses relative to day 0 and relative to MenACWY recipients. Participants were mostly white British and included more females than males, and it was suggested by the authors that clonal diversity may have been underestimated. The 56-69-year group was small, and its depth increase did not reach significance, likely because of low power. Nearly half of unique spike-specific TCRs reportedly recognized epitopes outside regions mutated in the B.1.351 and B.1.1.7 variants. Because no day 14 peak-response samples were available, the repertoires could be characterized only after the peak T cell response. Conclusions about previously exposed vaccinees are limited because only a handful of AZD1222 recipients were SARS-CoV-2 seropositive at baseline. The whole spike protein was spanned by vaccine-associated CD4 TCRs, and dominant responses were seen in regions 160-218 and 743-854.

Sequenced material: peripheral blood, taken on day 0 of AZD1222 vaccination. The TCR originated in an adult in good health. The sequence links TRBV7-9 to TRBJ2-7, with 10 bases in between that match TRBD2. The CDR3 is CASSSASGSPEQYF. The DNA sequence is as follows: TGTGCCAGCAGCTCCGCTAGCGGGAGTCCCGAGCAGTACTTC.